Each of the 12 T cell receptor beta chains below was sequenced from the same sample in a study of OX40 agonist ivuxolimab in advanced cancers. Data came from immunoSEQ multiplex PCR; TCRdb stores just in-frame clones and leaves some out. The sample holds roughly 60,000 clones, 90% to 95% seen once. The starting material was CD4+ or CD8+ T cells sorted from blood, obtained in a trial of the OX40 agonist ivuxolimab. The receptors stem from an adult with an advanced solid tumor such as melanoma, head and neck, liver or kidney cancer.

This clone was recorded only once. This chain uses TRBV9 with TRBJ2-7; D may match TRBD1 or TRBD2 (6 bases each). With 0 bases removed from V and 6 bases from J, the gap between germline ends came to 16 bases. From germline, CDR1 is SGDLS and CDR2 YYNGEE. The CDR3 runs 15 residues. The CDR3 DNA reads TGTGCCAGCAGCGTAGCTTTTACGGGGGCGGCCGAGCAGTACTTC. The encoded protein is CASSVAFTGAAEQYF.

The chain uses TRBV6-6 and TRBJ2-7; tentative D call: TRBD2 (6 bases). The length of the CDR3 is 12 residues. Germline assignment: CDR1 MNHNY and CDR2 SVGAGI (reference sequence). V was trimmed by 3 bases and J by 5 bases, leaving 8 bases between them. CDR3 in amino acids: CASSYTGDEQYF. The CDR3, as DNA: TGTGCCAGCAGTTATACGGGGGACGAGCAGTACTTC.

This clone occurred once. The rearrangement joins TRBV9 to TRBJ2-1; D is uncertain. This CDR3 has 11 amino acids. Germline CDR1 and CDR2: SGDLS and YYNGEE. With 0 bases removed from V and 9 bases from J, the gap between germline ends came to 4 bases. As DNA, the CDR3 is TGTGCCAGCAGCGTAGAAAGTGAGCAGTTCTTC. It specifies CASSVESEQFF.

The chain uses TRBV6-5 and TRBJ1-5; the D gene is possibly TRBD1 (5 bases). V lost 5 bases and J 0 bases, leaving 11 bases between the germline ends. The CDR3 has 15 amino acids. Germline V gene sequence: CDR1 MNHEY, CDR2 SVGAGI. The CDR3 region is CASSPGRFSNQPQHF. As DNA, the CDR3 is TGTGCCAGCAGTCCGGGACGGTTTAGCAATCAGCCCCAGCATTTT.

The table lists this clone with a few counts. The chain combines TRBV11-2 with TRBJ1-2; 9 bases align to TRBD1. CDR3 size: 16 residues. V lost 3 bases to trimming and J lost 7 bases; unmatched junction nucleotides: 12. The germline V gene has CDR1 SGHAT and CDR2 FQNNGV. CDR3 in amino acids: CASSLGQGIRVGGYTF. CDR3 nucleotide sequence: TGTGCCAGCAGCTTGGGACAGGGAATAAGGGTGGGTGGCTACACCTTC.

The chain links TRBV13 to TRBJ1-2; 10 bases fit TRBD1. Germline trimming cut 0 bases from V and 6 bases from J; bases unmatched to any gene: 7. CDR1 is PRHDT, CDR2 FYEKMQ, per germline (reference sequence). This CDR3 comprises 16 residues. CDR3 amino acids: CASSLGRTGGPDGYTF. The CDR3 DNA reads TGTGCCAGCAGCTTAGGAAGGACAGGGGGGCCGGATGGCTACACCTTC. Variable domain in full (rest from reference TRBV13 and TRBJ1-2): AAGVIQSPRHLIKEKRETATLKCYPIPRHDTVYWYQQGPGQDPQFLISFYEKMQSDKGSIPDRFSAQQFSDYHSELNMSSLELGDSALYFCASSLGRTGGPDGYTFGSGTRLTVV.

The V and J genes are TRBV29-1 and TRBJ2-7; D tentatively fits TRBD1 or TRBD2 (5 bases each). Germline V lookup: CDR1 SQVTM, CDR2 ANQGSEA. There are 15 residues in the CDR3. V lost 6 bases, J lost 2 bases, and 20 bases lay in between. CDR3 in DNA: TGCAGCGTGGAAAAAAGGGACCGCGGCGCCTACGAGCAGTACTTC. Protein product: CSVEKRDRGAYEQYF.

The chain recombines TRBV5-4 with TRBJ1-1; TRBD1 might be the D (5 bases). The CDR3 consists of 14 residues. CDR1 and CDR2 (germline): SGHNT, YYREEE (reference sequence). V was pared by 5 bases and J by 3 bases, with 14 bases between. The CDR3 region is CASRHWGIYTEAFF. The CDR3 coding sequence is TGTGCCAGCAGGCATTGGGGGATCTACACTGAAGCTTTCTTT.

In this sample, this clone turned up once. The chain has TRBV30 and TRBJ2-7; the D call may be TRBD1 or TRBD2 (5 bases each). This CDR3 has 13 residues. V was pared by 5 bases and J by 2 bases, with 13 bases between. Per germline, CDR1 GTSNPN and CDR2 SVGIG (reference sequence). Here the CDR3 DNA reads TGTGCCTGGTTCCGGGACGGGCCCTACGAGCAGTACTTC. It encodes CAWFRDGPYEQYF.

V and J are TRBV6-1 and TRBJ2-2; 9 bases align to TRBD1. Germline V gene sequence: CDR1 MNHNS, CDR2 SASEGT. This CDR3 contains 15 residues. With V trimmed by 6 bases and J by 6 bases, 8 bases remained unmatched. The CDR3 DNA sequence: TGTGCCAGCAGCTCCGGGACAGGGCGGCCCGGGGAGCTGTTTTTT. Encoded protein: CASSSGTGRPGELFF.

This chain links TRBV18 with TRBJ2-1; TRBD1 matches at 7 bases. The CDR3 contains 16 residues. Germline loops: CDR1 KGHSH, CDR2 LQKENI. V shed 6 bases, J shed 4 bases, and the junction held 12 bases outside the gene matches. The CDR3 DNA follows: TGTGCCAGCTCTCTTTCGCCCGGGACAGTTTACAATGAGCAGTTCTTC. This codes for CASSLSPGTVYNEQFF.

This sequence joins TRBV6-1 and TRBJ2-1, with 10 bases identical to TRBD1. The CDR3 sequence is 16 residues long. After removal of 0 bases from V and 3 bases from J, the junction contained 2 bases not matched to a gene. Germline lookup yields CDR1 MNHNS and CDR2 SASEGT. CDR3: CASSEATGGSYNEQFF. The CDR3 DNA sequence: TGTGCCAGCAGTGAAGCGACAGGGGGCAGCTACAATGAGCAGTTCTTC.